A selection of T cell receptor beta chains follows, all from one sample in a study of shared clonotypes between healthy human individuals. Method: immunoSEQ multiplex PCR; TCRdb's copy keeps in-frame clones and lacks some. The sample consists of some 2.1 million clones, 95% of them appearing once. The sample taken for sequencing was naive CD4+ T cells sorted from blood. Receptors were obtained from a man younger than 35 in good health. Each CDR3 is given with its conserved first and last residue. The D gene is left open where the match is weak. Clone size is not always given. Where it is, it says once, few, many or a class for expanded clones.

TRBV4-1	TRBJ2-4	16	.	.	CASSQDSEGEWGIQYF	TGCGCCAGCAGCCAAGATTCGGAAGGAGAATGGGGCATTCAGTACTTC
TRBV28	TRBJ2-4	14	.	.	CASSSLPLRYIQYF	TGTGCCAGCAGTTCACTACCCTTACGGTACATTCAGTACTTC
TRBV7-9	TRBJ2-5	14	.	.	CASSLGTTSQTQYF	TGTGCCAGCAGCTTAGGAACAACCTCCCAGACCCAGTACTTC
TRBV7-7	TRBJ2-1	20	.	.	CASSLKPGTIARTSYNEQFF	TGTGCTAGCAGCTTAAAACCCGGGACCATAGCCCGTACCTCCTACAATGAGCAGTTCTTC
TRBV18	TRBJ1-2	15	TRBD1	.	CASSPPGQPNYGYTF	TGTGCCAGCTCACCCCCGGGACAGCCCAACTATGGCTACACCTTC
TRBV29-1	TRBJ1-1	11	.	.	CSVVGVTEAFF	TGCAGCGTTGTTGGGGTAACTGAAGCTTTCTTT
TRBV5-1	TRBJ2-3	15	.	.	CASSLEARDTDTQYF	TGCGCCAGCAGCTTGGAAGCCAGGGACACAGATACGCAGTATTTT
TRBV10-1	TRBJ1-2	14	TRBD1	.	CASSSGTGKSGYTF	TGCGCCAGCAGTTCCGGGACAGGGAAATCCGGCTACACCTTC
TRBV4-3	TRBJ2-2	15	.	.	CASSQTWLGSGELFF	TGCGCCAGCAGCCAAACATGGCTCGGGAGCGGGGAGCTGTTTTTT
TRBV6-6	TRBJ2-7	14	.	few	CASSPGQFSYEQYF	TGTGCCAGCAGTCCAGGACAATTCTCCTACGAGCAGTACTTC
TRBV2	TRBJ2-5	15	TRBD1	.	CASRLSGTGKETQYF	TGTGCCAGCAGGCTCTCCGGGACAGGGAAAGAGACCCAGTACTTC
TRBV14	TRBJ2-7	11	TRBD1	once	CASSPGGKQYF	TGTGCCAGCAGCCCAGGGGGTAAGCAGTACTTC
TRBV5-5	TRBJ2-7	14	.	.	CASSLQERNYEQYF	TGTGCCAGCAGCTTGCAAGAACGGAACTACGAGCAGTACTTC
TRBV10-3	TRBJ2-1	12	.	once	CAISESVNEQFF	TGTGCCATCAGTGAGTCTGTCAATGAGCAGTTCTTC
TRBV7-2	TRBJ2-3	14	.	.	CASSLAQGRDTQYF	TGTGCCAGCAGCTTAGCCCAGGGTAGGGATACGCAGTATTTT
TRBV5-4	TRBJ2-1	14	TRBD2	.	CASSFSGGEYWQFF	TGTGCCAGCAGCTTTAGCGGGGGGGAGTATTGGCAGTTCTTC
TRBV7-9	TRBJ1-4	16	.	.	CASSFRLDIGKEKLFF	TGTGCCAGCAGCTTTCGGCTGGACATAGGAAAGGAAAAACTGTTTTTT
TRBV18	TRBJ1-5	13	.	.	CASSPPEGRAQHF	TGTGCCAGCTCACCACCGGAGGGGAGGGCCCAGCATTTT
TRBV11-1	TRBJ2-3	14	.	.	CASSLEMGGDTQYF	TGTGCCAGCAGCTTAGAGATGGGTGGAGATACGCAGTATTTT
TRBV19	TRBJ2-7	13	.	.	CASSIFIRSEQYF	TGTGCCAGTAGTATATTCATACGCTCCGAGCAGTACTTC
TRBV27	TRBJ2-7	13	.	.	CASSRDMSGEQYF	TGTGCCAGCAGTCGCGATATGTCGGGTGAGCAGTACTTC
TRBV4-1	TRBJ2-7	19	.	.	CASSQTTGSRFGSSYEQYF	TGCGCCAGCAGCCAAACGACTGGATCGAGGTTCGGGAGTAGCTACGAGCAGTACTTC
TRBV4-1	TRBJ1-1	16	TRBD1	.	CASSQVPGQGFTEAFF	TGCGCCAGCAGCCAAGTCCCGGGACAGGGGTTCACTGAAGCTTTCTTT
TRBV5-6	TRBJ2-1	13	.	.	CASSFNSWNEQFF	TGTGCCAGCAGCTTTAACTCGTGGAATGAGCAGTTCTTC
TRBV10-1	TRBJ2-3	16	.	.	CARIERASRCTDTQYF	TGCGCCAGAATCGAGAGGGCTAGCCGATGCACAGATACGCAGTATTTT
TRBV18	TRBJ1-3	15	TRBD1	.	CASSPRQGGENTIYF	TGTGCCAGCTCACCCCGACAGGGTGGAGAAAACACCATATATTTT
TRBV6-5	TRBJ1-2	14	TRBD1	.	CASSEQGANIGYTF	TGTGCCAGCAGTGAACAGGGGGCAAATATTGGCTACACCTTC
TRBV10-2	TRBJ1-1	12	.	once	CASGEGNTEAFF	TGCGCCAGCGGCGAGGGTAACACTGAAGCTTTCTTT
TRBV9	TRBJ2-5	15	.	once	CASSVDQSSQETQYF	TGTGCCAGCAGCGTAGATCAAAGCTCCCAAGAGACCCAGTACTTC
TRBV5-1	TRBJ2-7	14	.	.	CASSFGESLSEQYF	TGCGCCAGCAGCTTTGGGGAAAGTCTCTCGGAGCAGTACTTC
TRBV2	TRBJ1-6	15	.	.	CASRIWGAGDSPLHF	TGTGCCAGCAGGATCTGGGGGGCAGGGGATTCACCCCTCCACTTT
TRBV15	TRBJ2-3	12	TRBD1	.	CATSRGDSTQYF	TGTGCCACCAGCAGAGGGGACAGTACGCAGTATTTT
TRBV2	TRBJ2-1	15	TRBD1	.	CASRVDRGRANEQFF	TGTGCCAGCAGGGTAGACAGGGGGCGAGCAAATGAGCAGTTCTTC
TRBV5-6	TRBJ1-2	14	.	once	CASTTGGPNYGYTF	TGTGCCAGCACCACGGGGGGGCCCAACTATGGCTACACCTTC
TRBV2	TRBJ1-2	13	TRBD1	.	CASSFDRARGYTF	TGTGCCAGCAGTTTTGACAGGGCCAGAGGCTACACCTTC
TRBV6-6	TRBJ1-6	14	TRBD1	.	CASSSGTANSPLHF	TGTGCCAGCAGTTCAGGGACAGCTAATTCACCCCTCCACTTT